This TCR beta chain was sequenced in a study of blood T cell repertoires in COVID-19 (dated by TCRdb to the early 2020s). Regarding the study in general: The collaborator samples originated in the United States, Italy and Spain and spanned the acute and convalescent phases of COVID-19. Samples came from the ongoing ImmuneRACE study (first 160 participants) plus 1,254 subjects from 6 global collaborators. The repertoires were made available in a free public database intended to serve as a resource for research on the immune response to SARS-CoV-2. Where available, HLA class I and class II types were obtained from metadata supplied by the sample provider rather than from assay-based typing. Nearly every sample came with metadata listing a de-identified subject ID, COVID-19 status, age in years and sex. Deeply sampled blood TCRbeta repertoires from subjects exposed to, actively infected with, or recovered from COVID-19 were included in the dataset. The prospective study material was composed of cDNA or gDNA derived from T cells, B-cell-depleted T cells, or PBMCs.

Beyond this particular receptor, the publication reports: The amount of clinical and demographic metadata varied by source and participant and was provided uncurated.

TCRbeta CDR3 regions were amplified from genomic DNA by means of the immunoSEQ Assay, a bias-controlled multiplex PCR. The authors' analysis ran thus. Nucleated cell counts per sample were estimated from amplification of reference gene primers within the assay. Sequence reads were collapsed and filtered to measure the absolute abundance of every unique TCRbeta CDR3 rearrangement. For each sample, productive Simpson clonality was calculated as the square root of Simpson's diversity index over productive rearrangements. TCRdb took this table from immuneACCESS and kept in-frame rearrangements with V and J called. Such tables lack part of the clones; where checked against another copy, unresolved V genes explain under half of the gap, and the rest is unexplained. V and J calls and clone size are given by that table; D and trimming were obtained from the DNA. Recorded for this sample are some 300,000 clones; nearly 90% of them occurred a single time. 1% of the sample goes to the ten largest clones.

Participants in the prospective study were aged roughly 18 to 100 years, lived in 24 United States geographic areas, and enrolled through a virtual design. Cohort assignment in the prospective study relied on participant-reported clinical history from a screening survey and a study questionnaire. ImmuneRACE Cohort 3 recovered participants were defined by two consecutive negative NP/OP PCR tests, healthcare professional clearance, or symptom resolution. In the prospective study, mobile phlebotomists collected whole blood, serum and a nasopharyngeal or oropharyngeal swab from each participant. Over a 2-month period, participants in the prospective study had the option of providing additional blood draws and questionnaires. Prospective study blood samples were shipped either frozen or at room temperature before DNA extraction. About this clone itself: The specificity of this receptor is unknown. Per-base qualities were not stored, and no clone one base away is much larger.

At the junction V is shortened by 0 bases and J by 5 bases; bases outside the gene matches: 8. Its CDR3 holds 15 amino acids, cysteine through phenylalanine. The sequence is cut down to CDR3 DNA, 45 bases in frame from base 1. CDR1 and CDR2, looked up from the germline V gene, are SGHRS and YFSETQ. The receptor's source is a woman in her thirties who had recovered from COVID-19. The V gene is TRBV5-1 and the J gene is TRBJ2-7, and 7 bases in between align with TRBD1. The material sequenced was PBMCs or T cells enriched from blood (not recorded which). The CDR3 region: CASSLGPQGQNEQYF. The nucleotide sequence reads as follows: TGCGCCAGCAGCTTGGGGCCACAGGGGCAGAACGAGCAGTACTTC.